Sequencing of this T cell receptor beta chain was carried out in a study of cytomegalovirus exposure and HLA in healthy donors. Study-wide findings and caveats: Later work found that TCR association rates differed between HLA loci; DRB1 had the most and HLA-C the fewest. Sequencing likely produced, as an artifact, a cluster of highly shared sequence variants.

This CDR3 has 12 amino acids. Trimming took off 2 bases at V and 7 bases at J, with 9 bases between the two ends. Germline CDR1 MNHEY, CDR2 SMNVEV (reference sequence). PCR amplification relied on 60 Vbeta primers (plus 13 Jbeta primers). TCRdb's copy holds only in-frame clones and misses some; the assay was immunoSEQ multiplex PCR. The data contain 100,000 or so clones, around 74% of them singletons. Note on this clone: Its antigen is not identified.

This TCR came from a male donor in good health and CMV-seropositive. The chain is built from TRBV27 and TRBJ2-7, with D perhaps TRBD1 (6 bases). Sequenced input: PBMCs. The CDR3 reads CASSLRGGEQYF. The CDR3 DNA sequence: TGTGCCAGCAGTTTAAGAGGGGGTGAGCAGTACTTC.